Listed below are T cell receptor beta chains from one sample, sequenced in a study of cytomegalovirus exposure and HLA in healthy donors. Assay: immunoSEQ multiplex PCR; the TCRdb copy retains only in-frame clones and omits some. The table lists tens of thousands of clones, around 94% of them singletons. Sequenced sample: PBMCs. Receptors originate from a young woman in good health and CMV-seropositive. Both conserved end residues are part of each CDR3. The order of the fields is CDR3 protein, D gene, V gene, J gene. The D gene is left open where the match is weak.

CDR3: CASIKTREATGEQFF
D: -
V: TRBV28
J: TRBJ2-1

CDR3: CASSYEGNQPQHF
D: -
V: TRBV19
J: TRBJ1-5

CDR3: CASSPLSRENEAFF
D: -
V: TRBV14
J: TRBJ1-1

CDR3: CASNEGQETVYSPLHF
D: TRBD1
V: TRBV9
J: TRBJ1-6

CDR3: CASSQFRTGGLYEQYF
D: TRBD1
V: TRBV23-1
J: TRBJ2-7

CDR3: CASSPQTHYNEQFF
D: -
V: TRBV9
J: TRBJ2-1

CDR3: CASSQGLQGYQPQHF
D: -
V: TRBV4-3
J: TRBJ1-5

CDR3: CASSPTDRGHGYTF
D: TRBD1
V: TRBV7-3
J: TRBJ1-2

CDR3: CASSLADRGRAEQYF
D: TRBD1
V: TRBV7-2
J: TRBJ2-7

CDR3: CASSDSSSGANVLTF
D: -
V: TRBV2
J: TRBJ2-6

CDR3: CASSPWRGTYNEQFF
D: TRBD2
V: TRBV18
J: TRBJ2-1

CDR3: CASSYSAGGNEKLFF
D: TRBD1
V: TRBV6-6
J: TRBJ1-4

CDR3: CASRAGTGRNEQYF
D: TRBD1
V: TRBV5-4
J: TRBJ2-7

CDR3: CASSQDPLRSYEQYF
D: -
V: TRBV4-3
J: TRBJ2-7

CDR3: CASGQTDTQYF
D: -
V: TRBV5-6
J: TRBJ2-3

CDR3: CASRSGGGAYNEQFF
D: -
V: TRBV5-1
J: TRBJ2-1

CDR3: CAWSVVGGHYGYTF
D: -
V: TRBV30
J: TRBJ1-2

CDR3: CASSSSTSGIWFF
D: TRBD2
V: TRBV7-3
J: TRBJ2-1

CDR3: CSEAGLAGVGDTQYF
D: TRBD2
V: TRBV29-1
J: TRBJ2-3

CDR3: CASSRPTGTSNQPQHF
D: -
V: TRBV28
J: TRBJ1-5

CDR3: CASSSGQVPTEAFF
D: TRBD1
V: TRBV9
J: TRBJ1-1

CDR3: CASSFQGDTEAFF
D: TRBD1
V: TRBV5-1
J: TRBJ1-1

CDR3: CASSYSPGETQYF
D: -
V: TRBV5-1
J: TRBJ2-5

CDR3: CASSLSNAGRNEKLFF
D: -
V: TRBV5-1
J: TRBJ1-4

CDR3: CASSVSRQGRDNEQFF
D: -
V: TRBV9
J: TRBJ2-1

CDR3: CASSLGLAGAGELFF
D: TRBD2
V: TRBV7-3
J: TRBJ2-2

CDR3: CASSPEPGGIVNEQFF
D: -
V: TRBV4-3
J: TRBJ2-1

CDR3: CASSKGSANTGELFF
D: -
V: TRBV7-9
J: TRBJ2-2

CDR3: CASSFVPPRQGGSWEQFF
D: TRBD1
V: TRBV7-2
J: TRBJ2-1

CDR3: CSAYQGNEQYF
D: -
V: TRBV20-1
J: TRBJ2-7

CDR3: CASSADRGREQYF
D: TRBD1
V: TRBV6-4
J: TRBJ2-7

CDR3: CASVDFSGNTIYF
D: -
V: TRBV19
J: TRBJ1-3

CDR3: CASSQNRLNTEAFF
D: -
V: TRBV6-1
J: TRBJ1-1

CDR3: CASSHPDGGLAGELFF
D: -
V: TRBV13
J: TRBJ2-2

CDR3: CASSDVRSVFEKLFF
D: -
V: TRBV19
J: TRBJ1-4

CDR3: CASNGASYNEQFF
D: -
V: TRBV28
J: TRBJ2-1

CDR3: CASSLASSGYNEQFF
D: TRBD2
V: TRBV7-7
J: TRBJ2-1

CDR3: CASSPSGQQWQYF
D: -
V: TRBV18
J: TRBJ2-7

CDR3: CASSPGGSGDTGELFF
D: TRBD2
V: TRBV5-1
J: TRBJ2-2

CDR3: CARRNPREPPWTNTGELFF
D: -
V: TRBV19
J: TRBJ2-2

CDR3: CASSQASFYEQYF
D: -
V: TRBV4-1
J: TRBJ2-7

CDR3: CASSNRLAGGGDTQYF
D: TRBD2
V: TRBV7-2
J: TRBJ2-3

CDR3: CASSLGGRQTIAF
D: -
V: TRBV7-9
J: TRBJ1-2